This T cell receptor beta chain emerged from a study of cytomegalovirus exposure and HLA in healthy donors. The CDR3 runs to 15 residues. Germline loops: CDR1 LGHNA, CDR2 YSLEER. V lost 3 bases to trimming and J lost 7 bases; unmatched junction nucleotides: 8. The PCR was carried out with 60 Vbeta primers and 13 Jbeta primers. Sequenced by immunoSEQ multiplex PCR; TCRdb stores in-frame clones only, minus some. The data hold around 41,000 clones, with 51% observed a single time. In its sample, this clone was seen a few times. This specimen includes other DNA sequences encoding the same CDR3. Each donor's status was that of a healthy bone marrow donor.

The TCR originated in a man in his 60s in good health and CMV-seronegative. The V gene is TRBV4-3, the J gene TRBJ2-1; 8 nucleotides line up with TRBD2. The specimen was PBMCs. In DNA, the CDR3 is TGCGCCAGCAGCCAGACGCCGCGGGGGGATAATGAGCAGTTCTTC. Its protein is CASSQTPRGDNEQFF.